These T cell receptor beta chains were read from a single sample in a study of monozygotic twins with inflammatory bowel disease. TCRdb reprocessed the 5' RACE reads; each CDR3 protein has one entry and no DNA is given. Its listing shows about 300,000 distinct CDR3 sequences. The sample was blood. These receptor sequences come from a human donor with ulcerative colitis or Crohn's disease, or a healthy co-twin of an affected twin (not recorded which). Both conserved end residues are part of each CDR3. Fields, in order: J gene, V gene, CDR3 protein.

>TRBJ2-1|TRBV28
CASSLAGEANEQFF
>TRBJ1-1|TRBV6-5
CASSYGIEAFF
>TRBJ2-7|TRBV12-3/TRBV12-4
CASSLSRYEQYF
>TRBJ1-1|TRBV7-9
CASSLFGGTEAFF
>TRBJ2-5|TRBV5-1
CASTGGGETQYF
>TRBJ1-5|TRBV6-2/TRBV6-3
CASGATGSLNQPQHF
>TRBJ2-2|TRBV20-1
CSARGTNTGELFF
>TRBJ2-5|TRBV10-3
CAISEGGTGSRETQYF
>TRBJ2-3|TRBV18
CASSPQGVFTDTQYF
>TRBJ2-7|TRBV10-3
CAISARDNDNEQYF
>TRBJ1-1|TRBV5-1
CASSPKDVGFTEAFF
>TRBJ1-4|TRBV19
CASSIDRTNEKLFF
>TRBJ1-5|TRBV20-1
CSALGQGAQPQHF
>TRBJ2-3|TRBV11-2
CASSRTPEGGHTQYF
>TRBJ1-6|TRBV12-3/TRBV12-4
CASTPLTGLGSPLHF
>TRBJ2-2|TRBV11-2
CASSLVAGGLTGELFF
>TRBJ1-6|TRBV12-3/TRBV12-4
CASSLDWSGRSYNSPLHF
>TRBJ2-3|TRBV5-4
CASSQVDNRSAYF
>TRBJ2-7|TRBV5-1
CASSAGLAGFLGEQYF
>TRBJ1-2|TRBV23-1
CASSQSWTKPGYTF
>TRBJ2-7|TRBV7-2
CASSPTSYEQYF
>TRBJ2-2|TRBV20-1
CSARVIGELSSGELFF
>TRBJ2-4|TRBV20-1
CSALGLAVAKNIQYF
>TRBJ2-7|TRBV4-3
CASSQGAVSYEQYF
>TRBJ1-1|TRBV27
CASRRFQRNTEAFF
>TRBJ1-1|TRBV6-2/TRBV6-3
CASSPQGLYTEAFF
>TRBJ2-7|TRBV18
CASSPPGGPYEQYF
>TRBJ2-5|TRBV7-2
CASSPGGTRSNF
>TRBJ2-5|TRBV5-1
CASSLTTTETQYF
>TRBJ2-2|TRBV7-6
CASSLETSGYSPGELFF
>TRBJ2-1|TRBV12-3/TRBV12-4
CASSLGWTGVNDEQFF